The 26 T cell receptor beta chains presented below share a single source sample, sequenced in a study of technical replicates of blood from several donors. TCRdb keeps only in-frame clones here, not all; method: immunoSEQ multiplex PCR. Seen here are tens of thousands of clones, roughly 94% observed once, and the top ten hold 0.26%. Input material: T cells isolated from PBMCs. The receptor set was obtained from a human donor in good health.

The chain's CDR3 is CASSEKASWTNEQFF. The CDR3, as DNA: TGTGCCAGCAGCGAGAAGGCTAGCTGGACCAATGAGCAGTTCTTC. The V gene is TRBV7-6, the J gene TRBJ2-1; possible D gene TRBD2, 5 bases. The germline V and J ends were trimmed by 5 bases and 6 bases, with 17 bases remaining between them. The germline V gene encodes CDR1 SGHVS and CDR2 FNYEAQ. This CDR3 has 15 residues.

Regarding this clone: The junction departs from the called germline gene at one end, perhaps through a read error. This chain joins TRBV7-7 and TRBJ2-1, with TRBD2 matching over 8 bases. The CDR3 loop spans 15 amino acids. Per the germline V gene, CDR1 is SSHAT and CDR2 is FNYEAQ (reference sequence). The CDR3 region has the DNA TGTGCTAGCAGCTTAAACAGCGGGGGCAACTTTGAGCAGTTCTTC. Protein product: CASSLNSGGNFEQFF.

V gene TRBV2 combines with J gene TRBJ1-5, with D possibly matching TRBD1 (6 bases). Germline V gene data show CDR1 as SNHLY and CDR2 as FYNNEI. The CDR3 is 16 residues long. The V end lost 6 bases, the J end lost 3 bases, and 18 bases lay between the germline ends. The CDR3 bases are TGTGCCAGCAGCAACAACAGGGTCGTGAACAATCAGCCCCAGCATTTT. It encodes CASSNNRVVNNQPQHF.

The V gene is TRBV4-1, the J gene TRBJ2-6; D perhaps matches TRBD1 (6 bases). This CDR3 comprises 16 residues. Trimming shortened V by 5 bases and J by 2 bases, and 13 bases separated the two germline ends. CDR1 is MGHRA and CDR2 is YSYEKL in the germline V gene. In DNA, the CDR3 is TGCGCCAGCAGCTTCTCCGACAGGCCTGGGGCCAACGTCCTGACTTTC. Translation gives CASSFSDRPGANVLTF.

The CDR3 region is CASSPSGTGALNQPQHF. In DNA, the CDR3 is TGTGCCAGCTCACCCTCCGGGACAGGGGCTTTAAATCAGCCCCAGCATTTT. This chain joins TRBV18 and TRBJ1-5; 10 bases map to TRBD1. Losses at the gene ends were 3 bases for V and 4 bases for J; bases not matched to a gene: 9. CDR3 length: 17 amino acids. In germline, CDR1 is KGHSH, CDR2 LQKENI.

This chain links TRBV19 with TRBJ1-1; D might be TRBD1 (5 bases). The V end was cut by 3 bases, the J end by 2 bases, with 7 bases between. The length of the CDR3 is 13 residues. Germline V gene lookup returns CDR1 LNHDA and CDR2 SQIVND (reference sequence). CDR3 sequence: CASSMTANTEAFF. The CDR3 DNA is TGTGCCAGTAGTATGACAGCTAACACTGAAGCTTTCTTT.

This sequence joins TRBV5-4 and TRBJ2-1; D is possibly TRBD2 (6 bases). This CDR3 region has 17 residues. Looked up from germline, CDR1 is SGHNT and CDR2 is YYREEE (reference sequence). V was pared by 4 bases and J by 1 base, with 18 bases between. In DNA form, the CDR3 reads TGTGCCAGCAGCGGGGGATTGACGGGAGTGTCCTACAATGAGCAGTTCTTC. It specifies CASSGGLTGVSYNEQFF.

Only one count was recorded for this clone. This chain connects TRBV6-1 to TRBJ2-7; TRBD1 might be the D (5 bases). V was trimmed by 4 bases and J by 3 bases, leaving 10 bases between them. This CDR3 is 13 amino acids long. Per germline, CDR1 MNHNS and CDR2 SASEGT. The CDR3 loop is CASSATAIYEQYF. Here the CDR3 DNA reads TGTGCCAGCAGTGCGACAGCGATCTACGAGCAGTACTTC.

The CDR3 coding sequence is TGTGCCATCGACGCGGGGACAGCGGACGAGCAGTACTTC. The encoded protein is CAIDAGTADEQYF. The gene calls are TRBV10-3 and TRBJ2-7, with D possibly TRBD1 on 7 matching bases. This CDR3 contains 13 residues. V lost 8 bases and J 5 bases, leaving 16 bases between the germline ends. Germline V gene data show CDR1 as ENHRY and CDR2 as SYGVKD.

The chain joins TRBV6-5 to TRBJ1-1, with D tentatively TRBD1 (5 bases). Germline V gene sequence: CDR1 MNHEY, CDR2 SVGAGI. The length of the CDR3 is 13 residues. Trimming took 7 bases from V and 2 from J, leaving 11 bases between them. The CDR3 protein is CASKRGGNTEAFF. The DNA of the CDR3 is TGTGCCAGCAAAAGGGGAGGTAACACTGAAGCTTTCTTT.

The J gene is TRBJ1-1, the V gene TRBV7-6; weak D call: TRBD1 (5 bases). Per germline, CDR1 SGHVS and CDR2 FNYEAQ. The CDR3 is 16 residues long. Trimming took off 4 bases at V and 4 bases at J, with 19 bases between the two ends. CDR3 amino acids: CASSSLPGDGSTEAFF. In nucleotides, the CDR3 is TGTGCCAGCAGCTCCCTACCGGGGGATGGAAGCACTGAAGCTTTCTTT.

This chain links TRBV6-1 with TRBJ2-7; TRBD2 might be the D (6 bases). With 6 bases removed from V and 7 bases from J, the gap between germline ends came to 19 bases. CDR1 is MNHNS and CDR2 is SASEGT in the germline V gene. The CDR3 spans 14 residues. The CDR3 bases are TGTGCCAGCAGCTCTTTCCGGACCGCGGGGGAGCAGTACTTC. This codes for CASSSFRTAGEQYF.

The J gene is TRBJ2-7, the V gene TRBV7-9; 11 positions match TRBD2. Germline-derived CDR1 and CDR2 are SEHNR and FQNEAQ (reference sequence). J was trimmed by 2 bases and V by 5 bases; bases with no gene match: 5. The CDR3 runs 15 residues. The CDR3 loop reads CASSKLAGDTYEQYF. The CDR3 coding sequence is TGTGCCAGCAGCAAACTAGCGGGGGACACCTACGAGCAGTACTTC.

V gene TRBV7-2 combines with J gene TRBJ2-1; 8 bases align to TRBD1. Per germline, CDR1 SGHTA and CDR2 FQGNSA. V was clipped by 1 base and J by 5 bases; unmatched bases: 4. The CDR3 covers 15 residues. The DNA for the CDR3 is TGTGCCAGCAGCTTAGACCAGGGGGCGGACAATGAGCAGTTCTTC. Its protein is CASSLDQGADNEQFF.

This chain connects TRBV15 to TRBJ1-2, with D possibly being TRBD1 (6 bases). The CDR3 totals 11 residues. Between the trimmed V and J ends, which lost 3 bases and 7 bases, there was a span of 6 bases. Per the germline V gene, CDR1 is LNHNV and CDR2 is YYDKDF (reference sequence). CDR3 nucleotide sequence: TGTGCCACCAGCAGGGACAGTGGCTACACCTTC. Its translation is CATSRDSGYTF.

The chain recombines TRBV4-1 with TRBJ2-7; TRBD1 is a possible D gene (5 bases). The CDR3 contains 14 residues. V was shortened by 0 bases and J by 5 bases, with 11 bases between the two germline ends. Looked up from germline, CDR1 is MGHRA and CDR2 is YSYEKL. The chain's CDR3 is CASSQEGRLHEQYF. DNA of the CDR3: TGCGCCAGCAGCCAAGAGGGGCGGCTGCACGAGCAGTACTTC.

The chain is built from TRBV7-9 and TRBJ1-2; TRBD1 might be the D (5 bases). Germline V CDR1 and CDR2: SEHNR, FQNEAQ (reference sequence). The CDR3 extends over 17 amino acids. Trimming took off 5 bases at V and 1 base at J, with 20 bases between the two ends. The CDR3 DNA sequence: TGTGCCAGCAGCCTTAAGTGGGGGGGACCATATAACTATGGCTACACCTTC. This translates into CASSLKWGGPYNYGYTF.

V usage is TRBV5-1 and J usage is TRBJ1-2; TRBD1 matches 10 bases. Per germline, CDR1 SGHRS and CDR2 YFSETQ. V was clipped by 4 bases and J by 8 bases; unmatched bases: 14. The CDR3 totals 16 residues. The CDR3 DNA reads TGCGCCAGCAGCCCCCCCCCGGGACAGGGGCCGGGCGGCTACACCTTC. It translates to CASSPPPGQGPGGYTF.

The rearrangement uses TRBV19 and TRBJ2-5, with a tentative D call TRBD1 (5 bases). Germline V CDR1 and CDR2: LNHDA, SQIVND (reference sequence). The CDR3 has 15 amino acids. Trimming removed 2 bases at V and 3 bases at J, with 13 bases between. The CDR3 coding sequence is TGTGCCAGTAGTATACTCCAGGGAAGTAAAGAGACCCAGTACTTC. Amino acids: CASSILQGSKETQYF. Using reference TRBV19 and TRBJ2-5 for the parts outside the CDR3, the full variable domain is DGGITQSPKYLFRKEGQNVTLSCEQNLNHDAMYWYRQDPGQGLRLIYYSQIVNDFQKGDIAEGYSVSREKKESFPLTVTSAQKNPTAFYLCASSILQGSKETQYFGPGTRLLVL.

In this sample, this clone turned up once. This sequence joins TRBV5-4 and TRBJ2-7, with a possible D match to TRBD2 (6 bases). CDR3 length equals 14 residues. The V end lost 4 bases, the J end lost 5 bases, and 16 bases lay between the germline ends. Looked up from germline, CDR1 is SGHNT and CDR2 is YYREEE (reference sequence). For the CDR3, the DNA is TGTGCCAGCAGCACAATGGACTATCGCCACGAGCAGTACTTC. Translating it yields CASSTMDYRHEQYF. Full variable domain (missing parts from reference TRBV5-4 and TRBJ2-7): ETGVTQSPTHLIKTRGQQVTLRCSSQSGHNTVSWYQQALGQGPQFIFQYYREEENGRGNFPPRFSGLQFPNYSSELNVNALELDDSALYLCASSTMDYRHEQYFGPGTRLTVT.

The V call is TRBV30, the J call TRBJ2-3; 9 bases are shared with TRBD2. V gave up 5 bases and J gave up 6 bases; unmatched junction bases: 9. The germline gives CDR1 GTSNPN, CDR2 SVGIG (reference sequence). The CDR3 is 14 residues long. CDR3 protein: CAWPFAGGRDTQYF. CDR3 DNA: TGTGCCTGGCCGTTCGCGGGGGGGCGCGATACGCAGTATTTT.

The V and J genes are TRBV18 and TRBJ1-1; the D gene is possibly TRBD1 (6 bases). The V gene's germline CDR1 is KGHSH and CDR2 LQKENI. V lost 3 bases and J 2 bases, leaving 19 bases between the germline ends. The CDR3 spans 17 residues. The CDR3 nucleotides are TGTGCCAGCTCACCGTTAGAAATTCAACAGGGTAACACTGAAGCTTTCTTT. Its translation is CASSPLEIQQGNTEAFF.

V usage is TRBV5-1 and J usage is TRBJ2-7, with 10 positions matching TRBD2. This CDR3 comprises 17 residues. Germline V gene sequence: CDR1 SGHRS, CDR2 YFSETQ. After removal of 0 bases from V and 0 bases from J, the junction contained 6 bases not matched to a gene. CDR3 region: CASSLVLAGEDSYEQYF. The DNA of the CDR3 is TGCGCCAGCAGCTTGGTTCTAGCGGGAGAGGACTCCTACGAGCAGTACTTC.

V and J are TRBV2 and TRBJ2-7; D is perhaps TRBD1 (6 bases). Per germline, CDR1 SNHLY and CDR2 FYNNEI. The CDR3 totals 15 residues. The V end lost 6 bases, the J end lost 5 bases, and 20 bases lay between the germline ends. For the CDR3, the DNA is TGTGCCAGCAGCTCTACCTCCAGGGGTGGGGACGAGCAGTACTTC. The encoded protein is CASSSTSRGGDEQYF.

The chain links TRBV30 to TRBJ2-1; 7 positions agree with TRBD2. The germline V gene encodes CDR1 GTSNPN and CDR2 SVGIG (reference sequence). With 4 bases clipped from V and 0 bases from J, the junction kept 3 bases outside the gene matches. The CDR3 is 14 residues long. This CDR3 reads CAWKGGRSYNEQFF. CDR3 DNA: TGTGCCTGGAAGGGAGGGCGCTCCTACAATGAGCAGTTCTTC.

V usage is TRBV29-1 and J usage is TRBJ1-1; D possibly corresponds to TRBD1 (5 bases). Germline V CDR1 and CDR2: SQVTM, ANQGSEA. The V end lost 7 bases, the J end lost 4 bases, and 16 bases lay between the germline ends. The CDR3 runs 13 residues. CDR3 sequence reads: CSETEGSSTEAFF. The CDR3 bases are TGCAGCGAAACGGAGGGGTCCTCCACTGAAGCTTTCTTT.